A selection of T cell receptor beta chains follows, all from one sample in a study of blood T cell repertoires in COVID-19. Clones were read by immunoSEQ multiplex PCR, and TCRdb kept only the in-frame ones, dropping some. The sample comprises more than 20,000 clones, approximately 80% of which are singletons, and more than 20% rests with the top ten. The sequencing sample was made of peripheral blood. The receptors here all came from an elderly man with active or convalescent COVID-19. Each CDR3 is given with its conserved first and last residue. D genes are given only for firm matches. Clone size is shown for a subset of rows, as once, few, many or a class of expanded clone.

>TRBD2|TRBV9|TRBJ2-1|-
TGTGCCAGCAGCACCCTAGTGGCGGGAGTTCGGAATGAGCAGTTCTTC
CASSTLVAGVRNEQFF
>TRBD2|TRBV11-2|TRBJ2-7|once
TGTGCCAGCAGCTTATGGCGGGGGACTAGCGGGGTGACTGAGGAGCAGTACTTC
CASSLWRGTSGVTEEQYF
>TRBD2|TRBV2|TRBJ2-5|-
TGTGCCAGCAGTGTCGGGATAGCGGGAGAAGAGACCCAGTACTTC
CASSVGIAGEETQYF
>TRBD1|TRBV5-1|TRBJ1-1|-
TGCGCCAGCAAGGGGACAGGTCTCTCTAACACTGAAGCTTTCTTT
CASKGTGLSNTEAFF
>TRBD1|TRBV28|TRBJ1-2|-
TGTGCCAGCAGGGGACAGGGGTTAAGGGATAACTATGGCTACACCTTC
CASRGQGLRDNYGYTF
>-|TRBV7-9|TRBJ1-1|few
TGTGCCAGCAGCCTGGGGGGTTCTACTGAAGCTTTCTTT
CASSLGGSTEAFF
>-|TRBV5-1|TRBJ2-2|-
TGCGCCAGCAGCTTGGGCGGGGACACCGGGGAGCTGTTTTTT
CASSLGGDTGELFF
>TRBD1|TRBV27|TRBJ1-5|-
TGTGCCAGCAGAATACAGGGGGCTGAGGGTCAGCCCCAGCATTTT
CASRIQGAEGQPQHF
>-|TRBV23-1|TRBJ1-5|few
TGCGCCAGCCCACTCTCCAAGCATTTT
CASPLSKHF
>-|TRBV28|TRBJ1-1|-
TGTGCCAGCAGTCTCACGGGGGGTATGAACACTGAAGCTTTCTTT
CASSLTGGMNTEAFF
>-|TRBV5-5|TRBJ1-5|-
TGTGCCAGCAGCCCCTACGCGGATAGCAATCAGCCCCAGCATTTT
CASSPYADSNQPQHF
>-|TRBV6-2/TRBV6-3|TRBJ2-3|-
TGTGCCAGCAGTTTCCCCGGGACTAGCACAGATACGCAGTATTTT
CASSFPGTSTDTQYF
>-|TRBV10-1|TRBJ1-2|-
TGCGCCAGCAGGGACAATCCCGGGGGCTACACCTTC
CASRDNPGGYTF
>-|TRBV10-2|TRBJ1-4|-
TGCGCCAGCAGTGACCAGGGACTAAGAGGAGAAAAACTGTTTTTT
CASSDQGLRGEKLFF
>TRBD1|TRBV7-2|TRBJ2-2|-
TGTGCCAGCAGCTTCACAGGGGGCACTGGGGAGCTGTTTTTT
CASSFTGGTGELFF
>-|TRBV7-8|TRBJ2-2|-
TGTGCCAGCAGGGACATGTGGAACACCGGGGAGCTGTTTTTT
CASRDMWNTGELFF
>-|TRBV7-8|TRBJ2-2|once
TGTGCCAGCAGCCTAGGGTCCGGTTCCGGGGAGCTGTTTTTT
CASSLGSGSGELFF
>-|TRBV5-8|TRBJ1-5|-
TGTGCCAGCAGCTTGGTCGATCAGCCCCAGCATTTT
CASSLVDQPQHF
>TRBD2|TRBV4-1|TRBJ2-5|-
TGCGCCAGCAGCCAATCCCCCCAGACTAGCGGGGGGTTAGAGACCCAGTACTTC
CASSQSPQTSGGLETQYF
>-|TRBV5-1|TRBJ1-4|-
TGCGCCAGTAGACCCGATCCCGACTCGGAAAAACTGTTTTTT
CASRPDPDSEKLFF
>TRBD1|TRBV10-3|TRBJ2-7|few
TGTGCCATCAGGGGGGACAGGCAAAGCTCCTACGAGCAGTACTTC
CAIRGDRQSSYEQYF
>-|TRBV18|TRBJ2-6|-
TGTGCCAGTCGGTCCACCCTAGCGACTGGGGCCAACGTCCTGACTTTC
CASRSTLATGANVLTF
>TRBD1|TRBV28|TRBJ2-2|-
TGTGCCAGCAGTTTAGTCGGCAGGGGGCCCGGGGAGCTGTTTTTT
CASSLVGRGPGELFF
>TRBD1|TRBV28|TRBJ1-4|-
TGTGCCAGCTCACAGGGGGGAATTGAAAAACTGTTTTTT
CASSQGGIEKLFF
>TRBD2|TRBV27|TRBJ2-2|once
TGTGCCAGCAGCCGAGGACTAGAAAACACCGGGGAGCTGTTTTTT
CASSRGLENTGELFF
>-|TRBV5-1|TRBJ2-3|-
TGCGCCAGCAGCCTTGGAGGGTACACAGATACGCAGTATTTT
CASSLGGYTDTQYF
>TRBD1|TRBV25-1|TRBJ2-5|-
TGTGCCAGCAGTGGTTACCGGGACAGGAAGGAAGAGACCCAGTACTTC
CASSGYRDRKEETQYF
>-|TRBV5-4|TRBJ2-5|-
TGTGCCAGCAGCTTGGGGAGCCCGGGGTGGGAGACCCAGTACTTC
CASSLGSPGWETQYF
>TRBD2|TRBV4-1|TRBJ2-7|-
TGCGCCACTAGCGGGGGGCCCTACGAGCAGTACTTC
CATSGGPYEQYF
>-|TRBV28|TRBJ2-1|-
TGTGCCAGCAGCTCCGTCAGGGACTCCTACAATGAGCAGTTCTTC
CASSSVRDSYNEQFF
>-|TRBV27|TRBJ1-1|-
TGTGCCAGCAGTTTATTCTACCGGACTGAAGCTTTCTTT
CASSLFYRTEAFF
>-|TRBV7-2|TRBJ1-1|-
TGTGCCAGCAGCTTCGATCAGGTGCAGAACACTGAAGCTTTCTTT
CASSFDQVQNTEAFF
>-|TRBV18|TRBJ2-7|-
TGTGCCAGCTCACCAAGGGGAGGAGGGTACGAGCAGTACTTC
CASSPRGGGYEQYF
>-|TRBV3-1/TRBV3-2|TRBJ1-2|-
TGTGCCAGCAGCCCCAGGGGTTGGGCGGCGACTAACTATGGCTACACCTTC
CASSPRGWAATNYGYTF
>-|TRBV5-8|TRBJ1-2|-
TGTGCCAGCAGCCCGACAAAATATGGCTACACCTTC
CASSPTKYGYTF
>-|TRBV30|TRBJ2-2|-
TGTGCCTGGAGTCCCCAGAACACCGGGGAGCTGTTTTTT
CAWSPQNTGELFF
>-|TRBV19|TRBJ1-1|-
TGTGCCAGTAGTACGCCGAACCAGGGGAACACTGAAGCTTTCTTT
CASSTPNQGNTEAFF
>-|TRBV6-6|TRBJ1-2|few
TGTGCCAGCGGAGAAGTCTTGCCTGCGTCGCGAGGCTACACCTTC
CASGEVLPASRGYTF
>TRBD2|TRBV7-7|TRBJ2-5|few
TGTGCCAGCAGCTTGGGGCTAGCGGGAGAAGGGGAGACCCAGTACTTC
CASSLGLAGEGETQYF
>-|TRBV30|TRBJ1-4|-
TGTGCCTGGAGGAAGGACAGCCATAATGAAAAACTGTTTTTT
CAWRKDSHNEKLFF
>TRBD2|TRBV5-4|TRBJ2-6|-
TGTGCCAGCACTAGCGGGAGCTCTGGGGCCAACGTCCTGACTTTC
CASTSGSSGANVLTF
>-|TRBV4-2|TRBJ2-3|-
TGTGCCAGCAGCTCCCCCCGGGAGCGTACAGATACGCAGTATTTT
CASSSPRERTDTQYF
>TRBD1|TRBV6-6|TRBJ2-5|-
TGTGCCAGCAGTTATGGGACAGGGGGCGGGGAGACCCAGTACTTC
CASSYGTGGGETQYF
>TRBD1|TRBV15|TRBJ1-2|-
TGTGCCACCACTAACGACAGGGGAATGGGCGGCTACACCTTC
CATTNDRGMGGYTF
>-|TRBV12-3/TRBV12-4|TRBJ1-5|few
TGTGCCAGCGGTCAAGACATAACGCAGCCCCAGCATTTT
CASGQDITQPQHF
>TRBD2|TRBV5-1|TRBJ2-3|once
TGCGCCAGCAGCCTCCTAGCGGGAGTTCTTGATACGCAGTATTTT
CASSLLAGVLDTQYF
>-|TRBV5-8|TRBJ2-3|-
TGTGCCAGCAGCTTACGGGGGGCCGCAGATACGCAGTATTTT
CASSLRGAADTQYF